What follows is one TCR beta chain and its context. Its antigen is currently unknown. Combining a sample-barcoded 5' primer with a J-beta primer mix, a second PCR ran for 7 to 11 cycles. TCRdb redid the calling of the 5' RACE reads with MiXCR, one entry per CDR3 protein. The sample shows 1.5 million to 2 million distinct CDR3 sequences, over 25% of them seen only once. This sample was taken from a study of blood T cells in healthy people across ages. Findings and limits, study-wide: Correlation between TCR beta diversity and naive T cell percentage was strong. Per million T cells, TCR beta diversity dropped roughly linearly as age increased. Among long-lived donors, naive CD4+ cells were more numerous and diversity higher than in aged donors.

The TCR sequence derives from a woman aged 25 to 39 in good health. The sample was blood.

The CDR3 region is CSVNSGINTGELFF. The CDR3 DNA reads TGCAGCGTTAATAGCGGGATCAACACCGGGGAGCTGTTTTTT. This chain joins TRBV29-1 and TRBJ2-2, with TRBD2 identical over 8 bases. The CDR3 consists of 14 residues. The V segment lost 5 bases and the J segment 2 bases; nucleotides outside the gene matches: 4. Per the germline V gene, CDR1 is SQVTM and CDR2 is ANQGSEA.